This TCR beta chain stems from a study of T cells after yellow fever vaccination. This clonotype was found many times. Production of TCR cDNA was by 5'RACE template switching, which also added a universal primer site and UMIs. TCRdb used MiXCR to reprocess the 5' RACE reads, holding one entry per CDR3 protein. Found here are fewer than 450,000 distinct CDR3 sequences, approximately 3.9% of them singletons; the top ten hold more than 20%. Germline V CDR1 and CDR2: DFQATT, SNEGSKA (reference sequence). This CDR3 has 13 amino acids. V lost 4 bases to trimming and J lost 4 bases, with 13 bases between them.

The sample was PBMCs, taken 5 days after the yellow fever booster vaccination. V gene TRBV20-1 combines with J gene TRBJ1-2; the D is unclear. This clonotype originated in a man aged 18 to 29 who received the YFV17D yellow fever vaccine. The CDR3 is CSAIQAEGYGYTF. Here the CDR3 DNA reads TGCAGTGCTATTCAGGCTGAGGGCTATGGCTACACCTTC.